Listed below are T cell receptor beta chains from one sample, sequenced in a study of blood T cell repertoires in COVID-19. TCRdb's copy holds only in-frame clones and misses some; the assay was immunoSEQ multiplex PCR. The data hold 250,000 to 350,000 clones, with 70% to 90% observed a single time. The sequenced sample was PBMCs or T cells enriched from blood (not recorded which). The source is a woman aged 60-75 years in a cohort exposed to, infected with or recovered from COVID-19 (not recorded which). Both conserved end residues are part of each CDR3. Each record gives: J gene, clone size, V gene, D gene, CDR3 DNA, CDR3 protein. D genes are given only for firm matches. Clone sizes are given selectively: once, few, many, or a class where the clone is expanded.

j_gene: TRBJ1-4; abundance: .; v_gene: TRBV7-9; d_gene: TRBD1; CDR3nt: TGTGCCAGCAGCCAGGGGGCGCAGGGTAATGAAAAACTGTTTTTT; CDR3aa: CASSQGAQGNEKLFF
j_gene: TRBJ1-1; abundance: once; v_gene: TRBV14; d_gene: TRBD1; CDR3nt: TGTGCCAGCAGCAGACAGGGGGGGAACACTGAAGCTTTCTTT; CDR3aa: CASSRQGGNTEAFF
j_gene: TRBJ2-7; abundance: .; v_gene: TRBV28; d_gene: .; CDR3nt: TGTGCCAGCAGCTTCTTTCCGGGTGACTCCTACGAGCAGTACTTC; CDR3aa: CASSFFPGDSYEQYF
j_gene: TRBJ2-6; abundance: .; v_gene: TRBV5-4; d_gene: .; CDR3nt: TGTGCCAGCAGCTTGGAGACAGTGCTCTCTGGGGCCAACGTCCTGACTTTC; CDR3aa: CASSLETVLSGANVLTF
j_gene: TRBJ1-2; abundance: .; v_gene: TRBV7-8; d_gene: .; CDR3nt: TGTGCCAGCAGCTTAGTGGCTGTCAGGGGAGACTATGGCTACACCTTC; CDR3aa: CASSLVAVRGDYGYTF
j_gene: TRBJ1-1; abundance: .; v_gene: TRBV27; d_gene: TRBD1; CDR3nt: TGTGCCAGCAGGGACAGGGGGAACACTGAAGCTTTCTTT; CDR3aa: CASRDRGNTEAFF
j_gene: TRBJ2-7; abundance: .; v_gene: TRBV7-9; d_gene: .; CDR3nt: TGTGCCAGCAGCTCCCTCGGGGAAGTGAGGGAGCAGTACTTC; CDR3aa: CASSSLGEVREQYF
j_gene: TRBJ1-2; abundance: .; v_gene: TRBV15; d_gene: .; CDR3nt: TGTGCCACCAGCAGAGATAGCCAATATGGCTACACCTTC; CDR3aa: CATSRDSQYGYTF
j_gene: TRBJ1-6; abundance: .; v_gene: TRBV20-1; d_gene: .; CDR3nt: TGCAGTGCCTCACAGGGTTCACCCCTCCACTTT; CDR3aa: CSASQGSPLHF
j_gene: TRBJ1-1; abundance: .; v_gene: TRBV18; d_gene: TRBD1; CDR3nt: TGTGCCAGCTCACTCTATAGAGGGGGCGCGGGGAACACTGAAGCTTTCTTT; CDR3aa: CASSLYRGGAGNTEAFF
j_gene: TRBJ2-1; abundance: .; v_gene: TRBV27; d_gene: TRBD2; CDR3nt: TGTGCCAGCAGTAAAAAGGTTCTTTTCGGGACTAGCGGGAGGGAGGGCAATGAGCAGTTCTTC; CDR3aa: CASSKKVLFGTSGREGNEQFF
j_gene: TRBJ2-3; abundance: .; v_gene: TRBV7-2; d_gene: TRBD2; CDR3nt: TGTGCCAGCAGCTCCAGCGGGACTAGCACAGATACGCAGTATTTT; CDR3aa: CASSSSGTSTDTQYF
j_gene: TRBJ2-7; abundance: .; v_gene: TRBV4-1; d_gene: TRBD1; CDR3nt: TGCGCCAGCAGCCGCGGACAGGGGCCCCACTACGAGCAGTACTTC; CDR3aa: CASSRGQGPHYEQYF
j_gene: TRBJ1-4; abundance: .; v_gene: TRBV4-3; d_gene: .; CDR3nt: TGCGCCAGCAGCCAAGGACGGAGCCCAACTAATGAAAAACTGTTTTTT; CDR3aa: CASSQGRSPTNEKLFF
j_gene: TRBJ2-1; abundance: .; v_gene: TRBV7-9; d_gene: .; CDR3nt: TGTGCCAGCAGCCTCCCCCGCGGATCCTACAATGAGCAGTTCTTC; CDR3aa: CASSLPRGSYNEQFF
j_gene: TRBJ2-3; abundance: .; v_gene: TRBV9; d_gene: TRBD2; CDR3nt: TGTGCCAGCAGCGTAGAAGTCAATAGCGGGCCTAGCACAGATACGCAGTATTTT; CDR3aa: CASSVEVNSGPSTDTQYF
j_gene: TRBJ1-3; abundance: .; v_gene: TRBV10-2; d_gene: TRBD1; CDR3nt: TGCGCCAGCAGTCCCGGGACAGGGTCAGGAAACACCATATATTTT; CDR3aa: CASSPGTGSGNTIYF
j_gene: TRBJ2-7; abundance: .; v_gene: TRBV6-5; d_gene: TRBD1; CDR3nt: TGTGCCAGCAGTAGACAGGGGGACTACTACGAGCAGTACTTC; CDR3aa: CASSRQGDYYEQYF
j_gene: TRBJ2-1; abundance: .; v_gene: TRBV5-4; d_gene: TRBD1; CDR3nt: TGTGCCAGCAGCCCGGGACAGGGACGAAATGAGCAGTTCTTC; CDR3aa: CASSPGQGRNEQFF
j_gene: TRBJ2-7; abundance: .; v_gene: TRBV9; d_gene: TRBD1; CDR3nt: TGTGCCAGCAGCCCCGGGACAGGGGCTTACGAGCAGTACTTC; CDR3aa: CASSPGTGAYEQYF
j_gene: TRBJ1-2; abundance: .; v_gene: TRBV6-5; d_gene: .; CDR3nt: TGTGCCAGCACCCTCGAACACGATTACTTC; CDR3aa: CASTLEHDYF
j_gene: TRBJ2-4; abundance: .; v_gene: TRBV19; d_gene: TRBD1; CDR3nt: TGTGCCAGTAGTATAGTAGTCGGGACAGGAAAAAACATTCAGTACTTC; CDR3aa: CASSIVVGTGKNIQYF
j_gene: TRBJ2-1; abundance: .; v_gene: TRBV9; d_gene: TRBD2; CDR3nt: TGTGCCAGCAGGGCGGGAGAAGGCAATGAGCAGTTCTTC; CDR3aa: CASRAGEGNEQFF
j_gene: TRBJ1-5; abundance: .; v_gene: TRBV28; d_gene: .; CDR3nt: TGTGCCAGCAGTTTATTGCCCCCAGTCATCTTCCCGCAGCCCCAGCATTTT; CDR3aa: CASSLLPPVIFPQPQHF
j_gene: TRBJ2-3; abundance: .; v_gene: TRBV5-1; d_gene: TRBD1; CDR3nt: TGCGCCAGCGGGGACAGCTACACAGATACGCAGTATTTT; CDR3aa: CASGDSYTDTQYF
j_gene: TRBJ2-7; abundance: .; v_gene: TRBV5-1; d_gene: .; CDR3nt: TGCGCCAGCAGCTTCAGCGTATCCTACGAGCAGTACTTC; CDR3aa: CASSFSVSYEQYF
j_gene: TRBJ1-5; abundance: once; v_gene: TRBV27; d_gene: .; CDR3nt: TGTGCCAGCAGTTCAAACAGGGGCAATCAGCCCCAGCATTTT; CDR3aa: CASSSNRGNQPQHF
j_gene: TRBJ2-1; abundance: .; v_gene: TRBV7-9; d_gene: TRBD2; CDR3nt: TGTGCCAGCAGCCGGACTAGCCGACAGTTCTTC; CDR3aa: CASSRTSRQFF
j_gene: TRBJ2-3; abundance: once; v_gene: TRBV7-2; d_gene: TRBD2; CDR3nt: TGTGCCAGCAGCTTAGCGACTAGCGGGAGGGGGGGCACAGATACGCAGTATTTT; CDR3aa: CASSLATSGRGGTDTQYF
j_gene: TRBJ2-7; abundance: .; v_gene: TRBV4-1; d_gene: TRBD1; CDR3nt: TGCGCCAGCAGCCAATGGTCCCTGGGACAGGGGACCTACGAGCAGTACTTC; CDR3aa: CASSQWSLGQGTYEQYF
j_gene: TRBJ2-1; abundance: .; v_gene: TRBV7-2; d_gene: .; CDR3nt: TGTGCCAGCAGCTTAGGTCCGGGACAAGCCTACAATGAGCAGTTCTTC; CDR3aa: CASSLGPGQAYNEQFF
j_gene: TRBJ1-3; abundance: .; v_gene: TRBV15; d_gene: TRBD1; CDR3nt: TGTGCCACCAGCAGAGAGTGGGGGACAGGGTACTGGGATAACACCATATATTTT; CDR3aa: CATSREWGTGYWDNTIYF
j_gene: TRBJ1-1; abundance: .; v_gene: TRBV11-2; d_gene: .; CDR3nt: TGTGCCAGCAGCTCGGGAGTCAGTCCGAACACTGAAGCTTTCTTT; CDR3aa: CASSSGVSPNTEAFF
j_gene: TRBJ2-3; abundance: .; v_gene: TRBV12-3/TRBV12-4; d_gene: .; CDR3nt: TGTGCCAGCAGTTCTCTACTAGGTCCCCATTTT; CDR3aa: CASSSLLGPHF
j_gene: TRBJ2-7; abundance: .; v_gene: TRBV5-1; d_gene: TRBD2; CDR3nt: TGCGCCAGCAGCCCCTTAACTAGCGGGAGGTCGCACGAGCAGTACTTC; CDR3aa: CASSPLTSGRSHEQYF
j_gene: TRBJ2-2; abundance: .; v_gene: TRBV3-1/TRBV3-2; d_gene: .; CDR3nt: TGTGCCAGCAGCCAAGGGGCCGTGCGGGGCGGGGAGCTGTTTTTT; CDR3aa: CASSQGAVRGGELFF
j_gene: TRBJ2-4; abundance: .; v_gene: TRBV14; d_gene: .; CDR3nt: TGTGCCAGCAGCCAAGATAGCTCATTAGCCAAAAACATTCAGTACTTC; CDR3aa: CASSQDSSLAKNIQYF
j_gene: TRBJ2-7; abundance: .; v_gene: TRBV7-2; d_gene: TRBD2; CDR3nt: TGTGCCAGCAGCTCATCTAGCGGGGCCTACGAGCAGTACTTC; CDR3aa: CASSSSSGAYEQYF
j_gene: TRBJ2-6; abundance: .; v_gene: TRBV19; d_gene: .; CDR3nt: TGTGCCAGTAGTATAGACAGGGGAGTGGCTGGGGCCAACGTCCTGACTTTC; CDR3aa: CASSIDRGVAGANVLTF
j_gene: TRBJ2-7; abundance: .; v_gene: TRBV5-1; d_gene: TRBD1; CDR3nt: TGCGCCAGCAGCTTGGGGGACAGGGGGATTGAGTACTTC; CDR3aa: CASSLGDRGIEYF